This T cell receptor beta chain was profiled in a study of blood T cells in healthy people across ages (dated by TCRdb to between 2014 and 2016). At the level of the whole study: In model experiments, template switching captured roughly one uniquely barcoded TCR beta cDNA molecule for every two T cells. Donors were grouped into four age groups: young (average roughly 15 years), middle-aged (39), aged (about 60) and long-lived (approximately 82). Two additional independent replicas of 1 million unique cDNA reads from the same blood draw were analyzed for two donors (one aged 18 to 30 and one aged 80 or older). To avoid experimental bias, donors of different ages were randomly spread across the sequencing lanes. The study measured age-related changes in TCR beta repertoire diversity using deep sequencing normalized with unique cDNA molecular identifiers.

About this clonotype: This clone's antigen is unknown. Base qualities are not recorded, but no much larger clone differs from it by a single base.

CDR1 and CDR2 are read off the germline V gene (reference sequence) as DFQATT and SNEGSKA. From the cysteine up to the phenylalanine, the CDR3 has a length of 13 residues. CDR3 DNA only is kept here, 39 bases in frame from base 1. At the junction V is shortened by 6 bases and J by 2 bases, with 13 bases in between. The roughly 38 donors, aged 6 to 90 years, were systemically healthy Caucasian individuals from Russia. Each donor gave 9.5 to 10 milliliters of peripheral blood, drawn into EDTA-treated Vacutainer tubes. Ficoll-Paque density-gradient centrifugation was used to isolate PBMCs, with at least 6.5 million per sample. Total RNA was extracted from PBMCs with Trizol reagent, with at least 6 micrograms obtained per sample. For every donor, an aliquot of PBMCs went through flow cytometry to measure the percentages of naive CD45RAhigh/CD27high T cells. Receptor amplification or capture employed 5' RACE. This sample was sequenced with an Illumina HiSeq 2500. A second PCR of roughly 7 to 11 cycles was run with a J-beta primer mix and a sample-barcoded 5' primer. A unique molecular identifier was introduced onto each TCR beta cDNA molecule by a template-switch 5' adaptor carrying 12 random nucleotides. Each sample yielded at least 2.5 million CDR3-containing paired-end reads. First-strand cDNA was synthesized from all RNA with the Mint cDNA synthesis kit, primed by a TRBC-specific oligonucleotide. Following uracil-DNA glycosylase treatment, a first 18-cycle PCR with universal primers M1SS and BC2_uni_R was performed on all cDNA. Concerning the study's data processing: Each sample was normalized by randomly selecting 1 million high-quality reads, each carrying a distinct molecular identifier. Instead of being binned into consensus sequences, reads with shared molecular identifiers were discarded. MiTCR, set to a Q25 quality threshold and the strictest error-elimination algorithm, was used for CDR3 identification, clonotype clustering and error correction. A nonparametric unseen species model with Euler transformation was used to estimate lower-bound total TCR beta diversity. The public sequencing data were trimmed at Q25 with fastp and processed into clonotypes with MiXCR by TCRdb, which kept only in-frame beta chains. Here each entry gathers all rows of one CDR3 protein and keeps the most common genes and DNA. The V and J calls, along with clone size, are taken from TCRdb and not from the paper's own processing. Within this sample are 700,000 to 1,000,000 distinct CDR3 sequences, with about 42% of them counted one time only. Approximately 19% of the sample belongs to the ten largest clones.

Results the study describes overall, beyond this receptor: Because donor CMV infection status was unknown, age-related changes in expanded clonotypes were potentially confounded. There was a strong correlation between observed TCR beta diversity and the percentage of naive T cells measured by flow cytometry. Estimates of total diversity based on one million sequenced T cells were regarded as lower bounds and as underestimates. Since profiling was done on bulk unsorted PBMCs, naive and antigen-experienced compartments could not be conclusively compared. Compared with the aged group, the long-lived group had more naive CD4+ T cells, fewer expanded clones and increased TCR diversity, suggesting age selection. As age increased, observed TCR beta diversity per million T cells dropped in a roughly linear way, and a significant reduction was already evident by age about 40.

The TCR comes from a man in his sixties in good health. Input material: blood. Recombination linked TRBV20-1 to TRBJ2-5; TRBD1 is perhaps the D gene, given 7 matching bases. The DNA sequence reads TGCAGTGCCGCGGGACAGTCACAAGAGACCCAGTACTTC. Protein translation: CSAAGQSQETQYF.